The clone carrying this TCR beta chain was detected a few times. The target antigen is unknown. V lost 6 bases and J lost 4, with 19 bases in between. There are 16 residues in the CDR3. Germline-derived CDR1 and CDR2 are MDHEN and SYDVKM. This specimen comes from a study of T cell repertoires in cytomegalovirus infection. Study-wide findings and caveats: HLA-C-restricted CMV clonotypes gave the most frequent clonotype in two of eight donors.

Each CDR3 protein is one row after TCRdb ran MiXCR on the reads. The top ten hold roughly an eighth of the sample, which has around 550,000 distinct CDR3 sequences, approximately 25% seen once. The receptor comes from a human donor in good health (CMV status not recorded). Some clones in this sample may be carry-over from other donors' samples. Sample: PBMCs. The chain recombines TRBV28 with TRBJ1-3, with D possibly TRBD1 on 6 matching bases. CDR3: CASRSPGQMGGNTIYF. CDR3 bases: TGTGCCAGCAGATCACCGGGACAAATGGGAGGAAACACCATATATTTT.